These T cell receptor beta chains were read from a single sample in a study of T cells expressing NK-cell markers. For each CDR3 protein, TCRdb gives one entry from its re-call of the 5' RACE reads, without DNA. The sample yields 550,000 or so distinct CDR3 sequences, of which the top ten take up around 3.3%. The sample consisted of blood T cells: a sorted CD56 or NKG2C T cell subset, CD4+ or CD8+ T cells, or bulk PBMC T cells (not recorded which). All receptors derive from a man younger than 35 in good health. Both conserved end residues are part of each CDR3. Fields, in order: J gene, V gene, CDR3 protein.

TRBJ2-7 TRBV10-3 CATRDFSYEQYF
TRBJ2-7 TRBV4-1 CASSQTVGTGNEQYF
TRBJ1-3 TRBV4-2 CASSQDRVGVGNTIYF
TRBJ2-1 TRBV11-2 CASSFSPPEQFF
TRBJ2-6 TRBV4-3 CASSRNRGGGANVLTF
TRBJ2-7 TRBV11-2 CASSLVTLVAGSSYEQYF
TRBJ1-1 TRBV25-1 CASRGQGASEAFF
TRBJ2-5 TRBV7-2 CASSLGWGGETQYF
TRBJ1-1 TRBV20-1 CSASIFGRMNTEAFF
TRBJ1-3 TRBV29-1 CSVGTGPPGNTIYF
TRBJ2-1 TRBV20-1 CRQTGGNEQFF
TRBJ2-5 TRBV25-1 CASSEPTSGTQYF
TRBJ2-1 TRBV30 CAWSAGVYNEQFF
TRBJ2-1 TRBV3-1 CASSQVRLAGGHEQFF
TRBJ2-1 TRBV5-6 CASSLISDYNEQFF
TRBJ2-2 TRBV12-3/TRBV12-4 CASTPWGGGGGELFF
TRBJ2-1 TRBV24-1 CATSDLTGGTYNEQFF
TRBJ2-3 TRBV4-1 CASSQALWIDTQYF
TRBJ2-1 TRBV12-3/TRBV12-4 CASTRRTGSSYNEQFF
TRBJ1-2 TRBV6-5 CASSPMTGANYGYTF
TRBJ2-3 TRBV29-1 CSVGPEGGRTDTQYF
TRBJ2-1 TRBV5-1 CASSPGTSGFGGYNEQFF
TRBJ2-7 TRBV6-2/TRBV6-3 CASSPPKTGAYEQYF
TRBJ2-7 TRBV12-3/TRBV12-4 CASALVAGQEQYF
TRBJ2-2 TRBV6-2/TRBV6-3 CASSYYGGRNTGELFF
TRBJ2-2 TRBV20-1 CSARDLVGGPIVGELFF
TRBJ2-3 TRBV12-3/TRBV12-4 CASSFLAGFSLAASTDTQYF
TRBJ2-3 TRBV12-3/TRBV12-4 CASTTLMGTDTQYF
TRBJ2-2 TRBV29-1 CSVRGEGELFF
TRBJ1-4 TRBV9 CASSLPGQEEKLFF
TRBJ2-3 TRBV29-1 CSVELREWGTQYF
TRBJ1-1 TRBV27 CASSLSRSNTEAFF
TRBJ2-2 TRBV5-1 CASSFGSLGGELFF
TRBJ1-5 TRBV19 CASSPAGDRGRDF
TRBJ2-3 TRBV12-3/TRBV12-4 CASSSRFSGNTDTQYF
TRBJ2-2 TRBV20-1 CSARDLRSAGELFF
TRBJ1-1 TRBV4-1 CASSQEVVAEAFF
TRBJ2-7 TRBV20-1 CSARARNLLYEQYF
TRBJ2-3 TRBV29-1 CSVYRDRETDTQYF
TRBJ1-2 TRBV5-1 CASSERGQGGYTF
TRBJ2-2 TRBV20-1 CSARTGVSGELFF
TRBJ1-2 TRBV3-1 CASSQDPDVYGYTF
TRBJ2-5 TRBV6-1 CASRPQGRGSQTQYF
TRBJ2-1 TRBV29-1 CSVGAGTSIHEQFF
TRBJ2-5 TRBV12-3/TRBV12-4 CASSFGLAGGETQYF
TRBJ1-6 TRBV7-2 CASSPGSSYNSPLHF
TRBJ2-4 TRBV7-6 CASSLRNLAKNIQYF
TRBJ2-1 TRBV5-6 CASSLEETGPYNEQFF
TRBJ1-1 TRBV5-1 CACSPDRGQGVEAFF
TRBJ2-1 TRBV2 CASSGTSSIEQFF
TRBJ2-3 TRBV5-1 CASSFDTQGTDTQYF